Listed here are 3 T cell receptor beta chains from one sample, sequenced in a study of cytotoxic CD8 clonotypes in ibrutinib-treated CLL. Produced via immunoSEQ multiplex PCR; TCRdb's table is partial and in-frame only. The sample contains some 200,000 clones, approximately 75% of which appear only once. This specimen was PBMCs, taken after 12 months of ibrutinib treatment. Source of these receptors: a human donor with chronic lymphocytic leukemia.

The genes are TRBV28 and TRBJ1-3; D is perhaps TRBD1 (5 bases). Germline V gene data show CDR1 as MDHEN and CDR2 as SYDVKM. V lost 8 bases to trimming and J lost 0 bases, with 14 bases between them. This CDR3 region has 15 residues. The CDR3 DNA is TGTGCCAGCGTAGCAGGGCCGGACTCTGGAAACACCATATATTTT. Its translation: CASVAGPDSGNTIYF.

The chain carries TRBV7-6 and TRBJ1-2; D uncertain. CDR3 size: 14 residues. Deletions cut 2 bases from V and 2 bases from J, with 9 bases between. The V gene's germline CDR1 is SGHVS and CDR2 FNYEAQ. The CDR3 region is CASSLHDQNYGYTF. The CDR3 coding sequence is TGTGCCAGCAGCTTACATGATCAAAACTATGGCTACACCTTC.

This sequence joins TRBV6-1 and TRBJ2-7, with D perhaps TRBD1 (6 bases). V shed 5 bases and J shed 4 bases, with 18 bases lying between them. Per germline, CDR1 MNHNS and CDR2 SASEGT. The CDR3 extends over 15 amino acids. CDR3 sequence: CASSNHRVRLYEQYF. CDR3 DNA: TGTGCCAGCAGTAATCACAGGGTGAGGCTTTACGAGCAGTACTTC.